This note documents a single T cell receptor beta chain sequence. This sample is part of a study of T cells in Graves' hyperthyroidism and ophthalmopathy. With V trimmed by 6 bases and J by 3 bases, 11 bases remained unmatched. This CDR3 comprises 15 residues. The germline gives CDR1 MNHNS, CDR2 SASEGT. Using RNA transcripts as the source, TCR beta CDR3 regions were amplified. Primed by the HTBI set, a first-round RT-PCR was run on the TCR CDR3. TCRdb reanalysed the multiplex PCR reads using MiXCR and keeps one entry per CDR3 protein. In the table there are some 300,000 distinct CDR3 sequences, about an eighth of which are singletons.

The sample taken for sequencing was blood. The receptor was derived from a woman aged 30 to 39 with Graves' hyperthyroidism that later progressed to Graves' ophthalmopathy. This chain connects TRBV6-1 to TRBJ2-7; TRBD1 matches at 7 bases. The CDR3 reads CASRVDRLSFYEQYF. The CDR3 DNA sequence: TGTGCCAGCAGGGTGGACAGGCTTTCCTTCTACGAGCAGTACTTC.